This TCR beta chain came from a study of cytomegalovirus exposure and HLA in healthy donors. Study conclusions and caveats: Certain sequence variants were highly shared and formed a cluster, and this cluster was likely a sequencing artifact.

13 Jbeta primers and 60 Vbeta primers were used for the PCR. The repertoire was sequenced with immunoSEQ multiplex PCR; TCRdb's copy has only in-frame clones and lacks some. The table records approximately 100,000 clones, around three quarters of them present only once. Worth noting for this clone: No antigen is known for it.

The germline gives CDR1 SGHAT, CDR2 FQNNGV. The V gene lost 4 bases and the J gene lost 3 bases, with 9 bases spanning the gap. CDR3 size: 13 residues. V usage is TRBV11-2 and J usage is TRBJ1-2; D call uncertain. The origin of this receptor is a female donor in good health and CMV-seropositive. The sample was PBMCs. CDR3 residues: CASSSLKDYGYTF. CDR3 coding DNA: TGTGCCAGCAGCTCCCTAAAAGACTATGGCTACACCTTC.